The source of this T cell receptor beta chain is a study of blood T cell repertoires in COVID-19. About the research overall: Specimens from acute and convalescent COVID-19 originated in the United States, Italy and Spain. Sample material is recorded as cDNA or gDNA derived from T cells, B-cell-depleted T cells, or PBMCs.

Trimming took off 4 bases at V and 7 bases at J, with 17 bases between the two ends. This CDR3 has 14 residues. The germline V gene encodes CDR1 MDHEN and CDR2 SYDVKM. As originally analysed: Scientists estimated how many nucleated cells there were by amplifying reference gene primers. Measured with immunoSEQ multiplex PCR; TCRdb has only the in-frame clones, and not every one. V and J calls and clone size are as listed in that table; D and trimming were resolved from the DNA. The data show hundreds of thousands of clones, about 91% seen once. The sequencing sample was made of peripheral blood. This receptor was obtained from a woman aged 25 to 39 with COVID-19, enrolled during active disease. The chain joins TRBV28 to TRBJ2-7, with D tentatively TRBD2 (6 bases). The DNA of the CDR3 is TGTGCCAGCAGTTCCCTTCGGGAGCGTGAGGAGCAGTACGTC. The encoded protein is CASSSLREREEQYV.